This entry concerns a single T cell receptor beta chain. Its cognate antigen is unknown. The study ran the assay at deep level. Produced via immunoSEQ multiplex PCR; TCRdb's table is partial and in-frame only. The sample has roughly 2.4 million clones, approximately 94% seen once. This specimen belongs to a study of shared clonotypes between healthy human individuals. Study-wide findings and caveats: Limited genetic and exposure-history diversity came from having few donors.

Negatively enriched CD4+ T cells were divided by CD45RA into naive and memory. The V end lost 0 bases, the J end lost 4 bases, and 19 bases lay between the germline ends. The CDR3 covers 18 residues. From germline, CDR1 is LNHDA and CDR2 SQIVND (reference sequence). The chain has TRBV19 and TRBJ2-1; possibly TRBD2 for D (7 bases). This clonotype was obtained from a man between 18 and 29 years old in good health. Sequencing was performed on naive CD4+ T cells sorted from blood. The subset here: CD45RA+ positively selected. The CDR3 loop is CASSIEPPGGEGYNEQFF. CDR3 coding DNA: TGTGCCAGTAGTATAGAACCCCCGGGGGGCGAGGGATACAATGAGCAGTTCTTC.